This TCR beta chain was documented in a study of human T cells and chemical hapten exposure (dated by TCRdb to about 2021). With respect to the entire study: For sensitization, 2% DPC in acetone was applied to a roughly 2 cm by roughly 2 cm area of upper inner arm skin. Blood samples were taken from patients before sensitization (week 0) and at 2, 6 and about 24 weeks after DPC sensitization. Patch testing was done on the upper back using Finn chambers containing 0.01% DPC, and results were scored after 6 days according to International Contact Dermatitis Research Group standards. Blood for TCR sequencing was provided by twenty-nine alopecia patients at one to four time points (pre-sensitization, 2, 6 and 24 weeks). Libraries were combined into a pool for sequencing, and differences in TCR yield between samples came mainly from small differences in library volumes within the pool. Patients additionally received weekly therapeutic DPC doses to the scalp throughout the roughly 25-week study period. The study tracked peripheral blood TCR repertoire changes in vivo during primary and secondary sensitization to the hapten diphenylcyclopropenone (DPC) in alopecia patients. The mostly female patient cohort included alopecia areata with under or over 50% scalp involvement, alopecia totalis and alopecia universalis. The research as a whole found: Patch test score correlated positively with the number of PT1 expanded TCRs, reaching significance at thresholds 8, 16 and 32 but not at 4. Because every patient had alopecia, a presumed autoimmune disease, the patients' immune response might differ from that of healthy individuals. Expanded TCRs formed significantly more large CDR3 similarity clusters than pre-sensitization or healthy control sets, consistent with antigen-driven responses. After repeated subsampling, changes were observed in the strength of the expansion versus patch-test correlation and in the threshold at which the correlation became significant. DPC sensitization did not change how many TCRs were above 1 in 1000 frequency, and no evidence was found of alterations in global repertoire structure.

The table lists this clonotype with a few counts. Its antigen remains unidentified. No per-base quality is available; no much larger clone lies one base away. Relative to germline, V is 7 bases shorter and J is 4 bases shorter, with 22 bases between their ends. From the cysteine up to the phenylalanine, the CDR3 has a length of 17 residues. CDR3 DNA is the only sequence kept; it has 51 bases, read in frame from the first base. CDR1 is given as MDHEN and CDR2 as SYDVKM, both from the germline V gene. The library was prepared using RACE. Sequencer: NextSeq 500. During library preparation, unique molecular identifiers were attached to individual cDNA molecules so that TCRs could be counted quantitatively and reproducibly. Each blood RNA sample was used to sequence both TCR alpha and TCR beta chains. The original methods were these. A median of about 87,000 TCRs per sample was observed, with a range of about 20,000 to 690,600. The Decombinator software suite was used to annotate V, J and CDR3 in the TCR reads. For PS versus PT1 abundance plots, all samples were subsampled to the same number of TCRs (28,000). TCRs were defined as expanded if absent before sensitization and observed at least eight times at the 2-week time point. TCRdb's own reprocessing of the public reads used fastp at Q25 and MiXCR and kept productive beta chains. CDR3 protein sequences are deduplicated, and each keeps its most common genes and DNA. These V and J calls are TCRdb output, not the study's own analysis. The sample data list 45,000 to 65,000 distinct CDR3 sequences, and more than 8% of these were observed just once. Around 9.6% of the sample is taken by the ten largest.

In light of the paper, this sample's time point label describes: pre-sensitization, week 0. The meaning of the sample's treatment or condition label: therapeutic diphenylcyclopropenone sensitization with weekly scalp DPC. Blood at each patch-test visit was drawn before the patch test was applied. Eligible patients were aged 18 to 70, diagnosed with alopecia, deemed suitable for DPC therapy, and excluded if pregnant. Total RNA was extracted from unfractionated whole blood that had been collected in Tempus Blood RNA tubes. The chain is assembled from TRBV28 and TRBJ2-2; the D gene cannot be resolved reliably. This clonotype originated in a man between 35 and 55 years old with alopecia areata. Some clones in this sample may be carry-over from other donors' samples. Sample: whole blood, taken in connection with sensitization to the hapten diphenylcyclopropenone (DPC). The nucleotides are TGTGCCAGCATCACCCGGCGAGCCAGCCGGGCCACCGGGGAGCTGTTTTTT. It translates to CASITRRASRATGELFF.